Shown below are 12 T cell receptor delta chains from a single sample sequenced in a study of gamma-delta T cells after stem cell transplantation. TCRdb re-processed the RT-PCR reads using CATT. The sample contains over 3,000 delta-chain clones, just over 20% of which appear only once. Sample: gamma-delta T cells. The origin of the receptors is a human donor. It is not recorded whose cells these are; they may come from a transplant donor.

Judged by abundance, this clone is medium-sized. This sample also contains other DNA sequences that code for the same CDR3. The V call is TRDV2, the J call TRDJ1; 11 positions match TRDD3. The ends lost 3 bases at V and 0 bases at J; junction bases unmatched: 5. Germline V gene lookup returns CDR1 GEAIGNYY and CDR2 EKD. This CDR3 has 16 residues. This CDR3 is CACDSILGDNTDKLIF. The CDR3 DNA is TGTGCCTGTGACTCCATACTGGGGGATAACACCGATAAACTCATCTTT.

This clone has at least ten counts. A far larger clone is off by one base, so a read error is likely. V gene TRDV2 combines with J gene TRDJ1; 9 bases match TRDD3. This CDR3 spans 19 amino acids. V trimming: 3 bases; J trimming: 0 bases; junction bases outside the gene matches: 16. CDR1 is GEAIGNYY, CDR2 EKD, per germline. CDR3 bases: TGTGCCTGTGACCCTATACAATCCTGGCTGGGGGATGACACCGATAAACTCATCTTT. The encoded protein is CACDPIQSWLGDDTDKLIF.

In regard to this clone: A far larger clone is a single base away, which makes a read error likely. At the DNA level, this CDR3 is encoded by other sequences in the same sample as well. J is TRDJ1 and V is TRDV2; perhaps TRDD3 as D (6 bases). CDR1 GEAIGNYY and CDR2 EKD come from the germline V gene. The ends were cut back, 1 base at V and 0 bases at J, with 14 bases in the middle. The CDR3 consists of 16 residues. CDR3 protein: CACDTLGLEDTDKLIF. The CDR3 coding sequence is TGTGCCTGTGACACGCTGGGGCTGGAGGACACCGATAAACTCATCTTT.

This clone is labeled as medium-sized (0.01 to 0.1%). The V gene is TRDV1, the J gene TRDJ1, with no clear D. Looked up from germline, CDR1 is TSWWSYY and CDR2 is QGS. The CDR3 consists of 16 residues. Trimming removed 1 base from V and 3 bases from J, with 15 bases in between. CDR3 nucleotide sequence: TGTGCTCTTGGGGAACCAAACCACCTAGACGCCGATAAACTCATCTTT. Translating it yields CALGEPNHLDADKLIF.

This clone was seen a few times. A read error may be the cause here, since a much bigger clone is one base away. This specimen includes other DNA sequences encoding the same CDR3. V and J are TRDV2 and TRDJ3, with TRDD3 identical over 9 bases. Germline-derived CDR1 and CDR2 are GEAIGNYY and EKD. Unmatched junction bases numbered 18, after V lost 1 base and J lost 0 bases. This CDR3 region has 23 residues. CDR3 residues: CACDTLGELGDPLSSWDTRQMFF. The CDR3 DNA is TGTGCCTGTGACACTCTAGGGGAACTGGGGGACCCCTTGAGCTCCTGGGACACCCGACAGATGTTTTTC.

To note about this clone: Given a far larger clone just one base away, this is likely a sequencing read error. This sequence joins TRDV2 and TRDJ1; 7 bases map to TRDD3. The V segment lost 1 base and the J segment 1 base; nucleotides outside the gene matches: 8. The CDR3 sequence is 16 residues long. Per germline, CDR1 GEAIGNYY and CDR2 EKD. The CDR3 DNA sequence: TGTGCCTGTGACACGGTGGAGGATACGCGCACCGATAAACTCATCTTT. This gives the protein CACDTVEDTRTDKLIF.

This clone is a singleton in its sample. TCRdb's protein for this DNA is that of a much larger clone and differs from the translation at residue 8, likely a read error; the protein shown is the DNA translation. V is TRDV2 and J is TRDJ1; unclear D gene. CDR1 is GEAIGNYY, CDR2 EKD, per germline. The germline V and J ends were trimmed by 3 bases and 0 bases, with 16 bases remaining between them. CDR3 length: 16 amino acids. CDR3 sequence reads: CACDAVGTLYTDKLIF. The DNA of the CDR3 is TGTGCCTGTGACGCCGTCGGGACCTTGTACACCGATAAACTCATCTTT.

V usage is TRDV1 and J usage is TRDJ1; D not resolved. V was clipped by 0 bases and J by 0 bases, with 23 bases between them. CDR1 is TSWWSYY, CDR2 QGS, per germline. This CDR3 comprises 20 residues. The CDR3 nucleotides are TGTGCTCTTGGGGAACTAAATCAACTACTACCCAACATGTACACCGATAAACTCATCTTT. Its translation is CALGELNQLLPNMYTDKLIF.

This clone counts as medium-sized. The V call is TRDV1, the J call TRDJ1; TRDD3 is a possible D gene (5 bases). Germline assignment: CDR1 TSWWSYY and CDR2 QGS. Trimming removed 3 bases from V and 0 bases from J, with 11 bases in between. This CDR3 region has 15 residues. The CDR3 loop is CALGDVRGYTDKLIF. The CDR3 region has the DNA TGTGCTCTTGGGGACGTCCGGGGGTACACCGATAAACTCATCTTT.

This clone has just a few counts. The chain employs TRDV3 and TRDJ3; 7 bases agree with TRDD3. The CDR3 length is 18 residues. The germline V gene has CDR1 TVYSNPD and CDR2 GDNSRS (reference sequence). V dropped 2 bases and J dropped 3; count of bases not matched to a gene: 13. DNA for the CDR3: TGTGCCTTTGGTGCCTTCGTGGGGATAAGCTGGGACACCCGACAGATGTTTTTC. It is translated as CAFGAFVGISWDTRQMFF.

A few counts support this clone. Given a much more abundant clone one base away, this may be a read error. This rearrangement joins TRDV2 to TRDJ1, with 10 bases fitting TRDD3. The V segment lost 0 bases and the J segment 0 bases; nucleotides outside the gene matches: 18. Germline CDR1 reads GEAIGNYY; CDR2 reads EKD. CDR3 length: 21 amino acids. The CDR3 loop reads CACDTLRLGDSGLTYTDKLIF. CDR3 DNA sequence: TGTGCCTGTGACACCTTACGACTGGGGGATTCCGGTTTAACGTACACCGATAAACTCATCTTT.

By its share, this clone is medium-sized (0.01 to 0.1%). V and J are TRDV2 and TRDJ1; D is possibly TRDD3 (6 bases). The CDR3 consists of 16 residues. Germline V lookup: CDR1 GEAIGNYY, CDR2 EKD. Trimming left V 4 bases short and J 0 bases short, with 17 bases between. The CDR3 nucleotides read TGTGCCTGTGATCCGCTGGGGACTGCATACACCGATAAACTCATCTTT. Translation gives CACDPLGTAYTDKLIF.